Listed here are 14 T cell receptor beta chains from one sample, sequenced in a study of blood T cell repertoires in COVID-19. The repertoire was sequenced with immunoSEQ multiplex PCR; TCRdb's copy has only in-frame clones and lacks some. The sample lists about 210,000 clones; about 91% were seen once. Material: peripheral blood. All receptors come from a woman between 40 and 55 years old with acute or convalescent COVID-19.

CDR3: CASSFDRLNTEAFF. The DNA of the CDR3 is TGTGCCAGCAGCTTTGACAGGTTAAACACTGAAGCTTTCTTT. The V call is TRBV7-2, the J call TRBJ1-1; possible D gene TRBD1, 6 bases. Germline CDR1 and CDR2: SGHTA and FQGNSA. The CDR3 extends over 14 amino acids. With 3 bases removed from V and 2 bases from J, the gap between germline ends came to 10 bases.

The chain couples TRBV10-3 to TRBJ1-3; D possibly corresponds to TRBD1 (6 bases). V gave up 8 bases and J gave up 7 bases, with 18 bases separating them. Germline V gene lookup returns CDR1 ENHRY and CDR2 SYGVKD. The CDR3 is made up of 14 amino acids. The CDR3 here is CAIWGGGLRNTIYF. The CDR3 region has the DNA TGTGCCATCTGGGGTGGGGGCCTCCGGAACACCATATATTTT.

The CDR3 coding sequence is TGTGCCAGCAGCTTTATAAAGACTCCCCGGAACACTGAAGCTTTCTTT. It encodes CASSFIKTPRNTEAFF. The chain has TRBV11-1 and TRBJ1-1; D uncertain. CDR1 and CDR2 from the germline V gene are SGHAT and FQDESV (reference sequence). This CDR3 comprises 16 residues. Trimming took off 3 bases at V and 1 base at J, with 15 bases between the two ends.

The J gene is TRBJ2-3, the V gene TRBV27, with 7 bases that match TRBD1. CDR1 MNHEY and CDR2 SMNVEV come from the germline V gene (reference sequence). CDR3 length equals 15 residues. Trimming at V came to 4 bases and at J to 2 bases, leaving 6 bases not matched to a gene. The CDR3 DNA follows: TGTGCCAGCAGTTCGATGACAGGGTACACAGATACGCAGTATTTT. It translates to CASSSMTGYTDTQYF.

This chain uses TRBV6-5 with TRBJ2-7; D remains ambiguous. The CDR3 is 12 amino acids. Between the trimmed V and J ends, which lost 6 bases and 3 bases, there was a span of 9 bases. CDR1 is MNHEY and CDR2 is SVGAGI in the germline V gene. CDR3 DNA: TGTGCCAGCAGCCTATTTAACTACGAGCAGTACGTC. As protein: CASSLFNYEQYV.

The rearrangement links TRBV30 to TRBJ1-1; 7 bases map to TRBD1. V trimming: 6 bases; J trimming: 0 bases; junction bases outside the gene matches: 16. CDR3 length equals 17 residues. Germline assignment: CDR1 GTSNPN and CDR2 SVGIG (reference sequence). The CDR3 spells CACTGQAGITMNTEAFF. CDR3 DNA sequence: TGTGCCTGCACTGGACAGGCCGGTATTACCATGAACACTGAAGCTTTCTTT. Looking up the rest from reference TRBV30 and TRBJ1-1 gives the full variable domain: SQTIHQWPATLVQPVGSPLSLECTVEGTSNPNLYWYRQAAGRGLQLLFYSVGIGQISSEVPQNLSASRPQDRQFILSSKKLLLSDSGFYLCACTGQAGITMNTEAFFGQGTRLTVV.

The CDR3 sequence: CASSRQLDTEAFF. CDR3 in DNA: TGTGCCAGCAGCCGACAGCTAGACACTGAAGCTTTCTTT. This chain uses TRBV14 with TRBJ1-1; tentative D call: TRBD1 (5 bases). The CDR3 has 13 amino acids. In germline, CDR1 is SGHDN, CDR2 FVKESK. The V and J ends lost 4 bases and 3 bases respectively, with 9 bases between them.

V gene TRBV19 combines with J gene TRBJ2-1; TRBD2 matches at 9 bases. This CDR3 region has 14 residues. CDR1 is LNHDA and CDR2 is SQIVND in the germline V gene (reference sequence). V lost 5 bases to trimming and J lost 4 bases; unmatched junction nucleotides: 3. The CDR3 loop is CASSFSGGYNEQFF. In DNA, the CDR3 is TGTGCCAGTAGTTTTAGCGGGGGTTACAATGAGCAGTTCTTC.

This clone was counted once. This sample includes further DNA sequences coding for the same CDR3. The CDR3 bases are TGTGCCAGCAGCTTCAGGGTGGGCACTGAAGCTTTCTTT. It translates to CASSFRVGTEAFF. The rearrangement joins TRBV7-9 to TRBJ1-1, with D perhaps TRBD1 (5 bases). Deletions cut 3 bases from V and 4 bases from J, with 9 bases between. This CDR3 has 13 amino acids. Germline V gives CDR1 SEHNR, CDR2 FQNEAQ (reference sequence).

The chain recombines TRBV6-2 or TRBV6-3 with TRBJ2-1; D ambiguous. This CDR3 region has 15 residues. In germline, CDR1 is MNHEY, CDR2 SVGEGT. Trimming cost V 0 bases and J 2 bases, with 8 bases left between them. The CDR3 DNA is TGTGCCAGCAGTTACTCGTATGTAGCCTACAATGAGCAGTTCTTC. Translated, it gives CASSYSYVAYNEQFF.

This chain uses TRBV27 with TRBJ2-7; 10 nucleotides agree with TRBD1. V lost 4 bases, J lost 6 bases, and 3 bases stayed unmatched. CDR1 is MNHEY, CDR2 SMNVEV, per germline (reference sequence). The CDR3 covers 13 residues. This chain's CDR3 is CASSWRTGGEQYV. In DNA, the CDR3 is TGTGCCAGCAGTTGGAGGACAGGGGGCGAGCAGTACGTC.

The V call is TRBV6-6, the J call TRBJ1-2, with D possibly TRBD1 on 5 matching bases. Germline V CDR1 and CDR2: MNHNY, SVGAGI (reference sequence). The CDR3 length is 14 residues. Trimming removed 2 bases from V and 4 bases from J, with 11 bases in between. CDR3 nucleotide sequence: TGTGCCAGCAGTTACGGCGATGGGGCCTATGGCTACACCTTC. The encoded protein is CASSYGDGAYGYTF.

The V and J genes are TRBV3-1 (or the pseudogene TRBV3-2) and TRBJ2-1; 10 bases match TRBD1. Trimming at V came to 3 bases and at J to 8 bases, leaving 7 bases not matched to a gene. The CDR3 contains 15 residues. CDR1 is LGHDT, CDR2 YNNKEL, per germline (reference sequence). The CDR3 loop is CASSHGQGEGDEQFF. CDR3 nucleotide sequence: TGTGCCAGCAGCCACGGACAGGGGGAGGGGGATGAGCAGTTCTTC.

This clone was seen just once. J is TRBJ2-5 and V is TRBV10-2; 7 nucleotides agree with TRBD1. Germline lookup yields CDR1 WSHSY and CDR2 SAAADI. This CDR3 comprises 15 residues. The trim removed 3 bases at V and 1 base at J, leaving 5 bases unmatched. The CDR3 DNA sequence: TGCGCCAGCAGTGATTTCAAGGGGGCCCAAGAGACCCAGTACTTC. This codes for CASSDFKGAQETQYF.